Each of the 26 T cell receptor beta chains below was sequenced from the same sample in a study of cytomegalovirus exposure and HLA in healthy donors. 13 Jbeta primers and 60 Vbeta primers were used for the PCR. The data were produced by immunoSEQ multiplex PCR, yet TCRdb's version contains in-frame clones alone and is incomplete. This table holds 150,000 to 200,000 clones, nearly 80% found once. Sequences were obtained from PBMCs. These receptor sequences come from a man between 45 and 60 years old in good health and CMV-seropositive.

The V gene is TRBV13, the J gene TRBJ2-1, with 8 bases that match TRBD1. The CDR3 has 15 amino acids. Germline assignment: CDR1 PRHDT and CDR2 FYEKMQ (reference sequence). V shed 5 bases, J shed 6 bases, and the junction held 9 bases outside the gene matches. The CDR3 here is CASSPPPDRVNEQFF. CDR3 DNA sequence: TGTGCCAGCAGCCCCCCCCCGGACAGGGTCAATGAGCAGTTCTTC.

The chain couples TRBV7-9 to TRBJ2-1; D is unresolved. This CDR3 spans 14 amino acids. The germline V and J ends were trimmed by 5 bases and 0 bases, with 8 bases remaining between them. Looked up from germline, CDR1 is SEHNR and CDR2 is FQNEAQ (reference sequence). CDR3 in amino acids: CASSTSFSYNEQFF. DNA of the CDR3: TGTGCCAGCAGCACATCCTTCTCCTACAATGAGCAGTTCTTC.

The chain is built from TRBV30 and TRBJ1-6; TRBD1 aligns across 11 bases. The CDR3 has 15 amino acids. V was clipped by 4 bases and J by 13 bases; unmatched bases: 12. Germline V gene lookup returns CDR1 GTSNPN and CDR2 SVGIG (reference sequence). The CDR3 loop reads CAWTGTGTGGMPLHF. The DNA of the CDR3 is TGTGCCTGGACCGGGACCGGGACAGGGGGAATGCCCCTCCACTTT.

The rearrangement links TRBV4-3 to TRBJ2-7; the D is unclear. The CDR3 extends over 14 amino acids. The germline V gene encodes CDR1 LGHNA and CDR2 YSLEER. Deletions cut 0 bases from V and 2 bases from J, with 8 bases between. The CDR3 nucleotides read TGCGCCAGCAGCCAAGATAGAGAGCCCTACGAGCAGTACTTC. This codes for CASSQDREPYEQYF.

The chain couples TRBV4-2 to TRBJ2-3, with D maybe TRBD2 (7 bases). Germline V gene data show CDR1 as LGHNA and CDR2 as YNFKEQ. V was pared by 1 base and J by 1 base, with 21 bases between. This CDR3 spans 19 amino acids. The CDR3 nucleotides read TGTGCCAGCAGCCAAGGGGGTGGGGGGGGGCCTCTACGCACAGATACGCAGTATTTT. Its translation: CASSQGGGGGPLRTDTQYF.

V usage is TRBV11-2 and J usage is TRBJ2-2, with a weak D call TRBD1 (5 bases). Looked up from germline, CDR1 is SGHAT and CDR2 is FQNNGV. CDR3 size: 15 residues. V was shortened by 6 bases and J by 1 base, with 12 bases between the two germline ends. CDR3 sequence reads: CASSRQIWNTGELFF. In DNA form, the CDR3 reads TGTGCCAGCAGTCGACAGATCTGGAACACCGGGGAGCTGTTTTTT.

The chain carries TRBV9 and TRBJ2-6; D call uncertain. V lost 4 bases, J lost 1 base, and 6 bases lay in between. Looked up from germline, CDR1 is SGDLS and CDR2 is YYNGEE. CDR3 length: 14 amino acids. The CDR3 region has the DNA TGTGCCAGCAGCAGAGTGTCTGGGGCCAACGTCCTGACTTTC. It codes for CASSRVSGANVLTF. Together with reference TRBV9 and TRBJ2-6, the CDR3 gives the full variable domain: DSGVTQTPKHLITATGQRVTLRCSPRSGDLSVYWYQQSLDQGLQFLIQYYNGEERAKGNILERFSAQQFPDLHSELNLSSLELGDSALYFCASSRVSGANVLTFGAGSRLTVL.

The chain carries TRBV11-3 and TRBJ1-2; D unclear. The length of the CDR3 is 11 residues. Germline-derived CDR1 and CDR2 are SGHNT and YENEEA. For the CDR3, the DNA is TGTTCTTCAATCGGGAGCTATGGCTACACCTTC. Translation: CSSIGSYGYTF.

The chain couples TRBV28 to TRBJ1-5; maybe TRBD1 (5 bases). Trimming took off 8 bases at V and 5 bases at J, with 16 bases between the two ends. CDR1 and CDR2 (germline): MDHEN, SYDVKM. The CDR3 loop spans 14 amino acids. CDR3 region: CASWGVDVDQPQHF. The CDR3 nucleotides read TGTGCCAGCTGGGGGGTGGATGTCGATCAGCCCCAGCATTTT.

The CDR3 spells CASSIRQGFDTIYF. Written as DNA, the CDR3 is TGTGCCAGCAGCATACGACAGGGGTTTGACACCATATATTTT. The chain is built from TRBV7-9 and TRBJ1-3; 8 nucleotides align to TRBD1. The CDR3 is 14 amino acids. Trimming removed 5 bases from V and 8 bases from J; junction bases left unmatched: 8. From germline, CDR1 is SEHNR and CDR2 FQNEAQ (reference sequence).

The chain carries TRBV1 and TRBJ2-1; the D call in the table, TRBD1, was not verified against the DNA. TRBV1 is classified as a pseudogene. The CDR3 loop spans 16 amino acids. CDR3 nucleotide sequence: TGCACCAGCAGCCAGAGGGGACAGGTCTCCTACAATGAGCAGTTCTTC. This sequence encodes CTSSQRGQVSYNEQFF.

V and J are TRBV6-5 and TRBJ2-5; D remains unclear. This CDR3 has 12 residues. The V gene's germline CDR1 is MNHEY and CDR2 SVGAGI. V lost 6 bases and J lost 4, with 9 bases in between. The DNA for the CDR3 is TGTGCCAGCAGCGTAGTCCGAGAGACCCAGTACTTC. Amino acids: CASSVVRETQYF.

DNA of the CDR3: TGCGCCAGCAGCTGGGGCGGAAACAATGAGCAGTTCTTC. It translates to CASSWGGNNEQFF. The rearrangement links TRBV5-1 to TRBJ2-1; D possibly corresponds to TRBD1 (5 bases). CDR1 is SGHRS and CDR2 is YFSETQ in the germline V gene. The CDR3 spans 13 residues. V dropped 3 bases and J dropped 5 bases, with 9 bases sitting between them.

This chain uses TRBV19 with TRBJ1-1; D possibly corresponds to TRBD1 (6 bases). Trimming removed 4 bases from V and 3 bases from J, with 9 bases in between. Germline V gene lookup returns CDR1 LNHDA and CDR2 SQIVND (reference sequence). The CDR3 runs to 13 residues. The CDR3 spells CASSRGGDTEAFF. CDR3 sequence (DNA): TGTGCCAGTAGTAGAGGGGGGGACACTGAAGCTTTCTTT.

This clone was recorded only once. The chain has TRBV27 and TRBJ1-6; tentatively, D is TRBD1 (5 bases). V was pared by 3 bases and J by 5 bases, with 23 bases between. The germline gives CDR1 MNHEY, CDR2 SMNVEV (reference sequence). This CDR3 comprises 19 residues. The CDR3 DNA follows: TGTGCCAGCAGTTTTACAGGCATCAAAGGGCCCCGAGATAATTCACCCCTCCACTTT. Protein product: CASSFTGIKGPRDNSPLHF.

The chain combines TRBV15 with TRBJ2-1, with D possibly being TRBD2 (6 bases). V dropped 0 bases and J dropped 4 bases, with 10 bases sitting between them. CDR3 length: 15 amino acids. CDR1 and CDR2 (germline): LNHNV, YYDKDF (reference sequence). The CDR3 DNA reads as TGTGCCACCAGCAGAGACGGGGGACTGTACAATGAGCAGTTCTTC. Translating it yields CATSRDGGLYNEQFF.

This chain connects TRBV2 to TRBJ1-5; D may be TRBD1 (6 bases). V was cut by 6 bases and J by 3 bases, with 12 bases left in between. CDR1 is SNHLY, CDR2 FYNNEI, per germline. The CDR3 runs to 14 residues. The DNA of the CDR3 is TGTGCCAGCAGGACGGACAGCCCCAATCAGCCCCAGCATTTT. It is translated as CASRTDSPNQPQHF.

This clone was observed a handful of times. This chain joins TRBV15 and TRBJ2-3; D possibly corresponds to TRBD2 (5 bases). There are 14 residues in the CDR3. Trimming removed 6 bases at V and 1 base at J, with 11 bases between. Germline CDR1 LNHNV, CDR2 YYDKDF (reference sequence). CDR3 sequence (DNA): TGTGCCACCAGTCACCCCGGGGGCACAGATACGCAGTATTTT. Its translation is CATSHPGGTDTQYF.

The chain joins TRBV28 to TRBJ1-1; D possibly corresponds to TRBD1 (5 bases). The CDR3 totals 18 residues. Trimming took 2 bases from V and 0 from J, leaving 19 bases between them. CDR1 and CDR2 from the germline V gene are MDHEN and SYDVKM. The chain's CDR3 is CASSLESFQGSMNTEAFF. Written as DNA, the CDR3 is TGTGCCAGCAGTTTAGAATCTTTTCAGGGATCCATGAACACTGAAGCTTTCTTT.

V gene TRBV2 combines with J gene TRBJ1-6, with 7 bases matching TRBD1. The germline V gene encodes CDR1 SNHLY and CDR2 FYNNEI. CDR3 length equals 14 residues. V lost 2 bases, J lost 6 bases, and 1 base stayed unmatched. Here the CDR3 reads CASSEQGGNSPLHF. The CDR3 DNA sequence: TGTGCCAGCAGTGAACAGGGGGGTAATTCACCCCTCCACTTT.

V usage is TRBV5-1 and J usage is TRBJ2-1; 14 bases match TRBD2. Germline V lookup: CDR1 SGHRS, CDR2 YFSETQ. V was clipped by 0 bases and J by 3 bases; unmatched bases: 2. The CDR3 covers 17 residues. CDR3 coding DNA: TGCGCCAGCAGCTTGGCCGGGACTAGCGGGGGCTACAATGAGCAGTTCTTC. Translation gives CASSLAGTSGGYNEQFF.

The chain joins TRBV2 to TRBJ1-1, with 9 bases identical to TRBD1. Germline trimming cut 0 bases from V and 13 bases from J; bases unmatched to any gene: 18. The CDR3 consists of 17 residues. The V gene's germline CDR1 is SNHLY and CDR2 FYNNEI. This CDR3 reads CASSEARDRAFFREGFF. CDR3 DNA sequence: TGTGCCAGCAGTGAAGCCAGGGACAGGGCGTTCTTCCGGGAGGGTTTCTTT.

The V call is TRBV4-2, the J call TRBJ1-2, with 11 bases that match TRBD1. Trimming at V came to 1 base and at J to 7 bases, leaving 5 bases not matched to a gene. Germline V CDR1 and CDR2: LGHNA, YNFKEQ. The CDR3 has 15 amino acids. The CDR3 coding sequence is TGTGCCAGCAGCCAAGCCGGGACAGGGGGTTCTGGCTACACCTTC. Translating gives CASSQAGTGGSGYTF.

The chain has TRBV29-1 and TRBJ1-3, with TRBD1 matching 8 bases. The germline V gene has CDR1 SQVTM and CDR2 ANQGSEA. The CDR3 spans 13 residues. V lost 7 bases to trimming and J lost 6 bases; unmatched junction nucleotides: 8. The CDR3 reads CSAGTGEENTIYF. The CDR3 nucleotides read TGCAGCGCTGGGACAGGTGAAGAAAACACCATATATTTT.

V and J are TRBV5-4 and TRBJ1-1; no clear D. CDR3 length: 15 residues. The V end lost 4 bases, the J end lost 0 bases, and 13 bases lay between the germline ends. The germline CDR1 and CDR2 sequences are SGHNT and YYREEE (reference sequence). The CDR3 loop reads CASSREGSMNTEAFF. CDR3 in DNA: TGTGCCAGCAGCCGGGAAGGGTCCATGAACACTGAAGCTTTCTTT.

As for this clone: This same CDR3 is encoded by further DNA sequences in the sample. The chain is built from TRBV27 and TRBJ2-7, with D possibly TRBD2 on 6 matching bases. Germline CDR1 MNHEY, CDR2 SMNVEV (reference sequence). V gave up 2 bases and J gave up 6 bases, with 11 bases separating them. The CDR3 spans 13 residues. CDR3 coding DNA: TGTGCCAGCAGTTTAACGAGGGGAGGCGAGCAGTACTTC. It translates to CASSLTRGGEQYF.